The clone carrying this TCR beta chain has just a few counts. What it binds is unknown. This clone may be a read error of a much larger clone one base away. These data are taken from a study of T cells in Graves' hyperthyroidism and ophthalmopathy. Study-level findings and limits: Ophthalmopathy and stable hyperthyroidism were separated by a 13 V-J model.

The germline gives CDR1 SNHLY, CDR2 FYNNEI. The V gene lost 5 bases and the J gene lost 5 bases, with 16 bases spanning the gap. This CDR3 has 15 residues. RNA transcripts gave rise to amplified TCR beta CDR3 regions. Using the HTBI primer set, a first-round RT-PCR was run on the TCR CDR3. TCRdb analysed the multiplex PCR reads with MiXCR anew, one entry per CDR3 protein. Of around 500,000 distinct CDR3 sequences detected, under 15% appear once; the ten largest clones hold less than 20%. This clonotype originated in a woman in her late teens or twenties with Graves' hyperthyroidism. Specimen: blood. The chain joins TRBV2 to TRBJ2-1; TRBD2 is a possible D gene (6 bases). The CDR3 is CASSSSATSHNEQFF. CDR3 coding DNA: TGTGCCAGCAGTTCTAGCGCGACGTCCCACAATGAGCAGTTCTTC.